One and the same sample provided the 19 T cell receptor beta chains below, sequenced in a study of blood T cell repertoires in COVID-19. Clones were read by immunoSEQ multiplex PCR, and TCRdb kept only the in-frame ones, dropping some. The sample holds almost 200,000 clones, about 90% seen once. The sample comprised PBMCs or T cells enriched from blood (not recorded which). These receptors came from a woman aged 18-29 years who had recovered from COVID-19.

The chain links TRBV4-1 to TRBJ2-1; the match to TRBD1 covers 7 bases. The CDR3 spans 13 residues. V gave up 0 bases and J gave up 10 bases; unmatched junction bases: 3. Germline V gene data show CDR1 as MGHRA and CDR2 as YSYEKL. The CDR3 DNA follows: TGCGCCAGCAGCCAAGACATCAGGGGGGAGCAGTTCTTC. Its translation: CASSQDIRGEQFF.

This clone appeared a single time. The chain combines TRBV14 with TRBJ2-2, with a weak D call TRBD1 (5 bases). Germline V gene lookup returns CDR1 SGHDN and CDR2 FVKESK. The germline V and J ends were trimmed by 2 bases and 3 bases, with 7 bases remaining between them. This CDR3 is built from 14 residues. The DNA of the CDR3 is TGTGCCAGCAGCCAAAGACAGTACACCGGGGAGCTGTTTTTT. This sequence encodes CASSQRQYTGELFF.

In its sample, this clone was seen a few times. The gene calls are TRBV7-2 and TRBJ2-2, with TRBD1 identical over 7 bases. Germline lookup yields CDR1 SGHTA and CDR2 FQGNSA. The CDR3 has 15 amino acids. V was clipped by 5 bases and J by 5 bases; unmatched bases: 8. The CDR3 coding sequence is TGTGCCAGCAGCCGTCCAGGGGGACCAACCGGGGAGCTGTTTTTT. This gives the protein CASSRPGGPTGELFF.

This chain connects TRBV6-5 to TRBJ1-3; 9 bases line up with TRBD1. Germline CDR1 and CDR2: MNHEY and SVGAGI. This CDR3 has 15 residues. The junction had 6 bases not matched to a gene; V was cut back by 5 bases and J by 4 bases. CDR3 DNA: TGTGCCAGCAGTATTGAGGGACAGGGCGGAAACACCATATATTTT. Translation gives CASSIEGQGGNTIYF.

The chain is built from TRBV11-2 and TRBJ2-7, with D possibly being TRBD1 (6 bases). The CDR3 is 13 residues long. Trimming left V 5 bases short and J 3 bases short, with 11 bases between. Germline-derived CDR1 and CDR2 are SGHAT and FQNNGV. Here the CDR3 reads CASSVTGYYEQYF. In DNA form, the CDR3 reads TGTGCCAGCAGCGTGACAGGATACTACGAGCAGTACTTC.

This clone has only one observation. The V call is TRBV2, the J call TRBJ2-1; 8 bases match TRBD2. This CDR3 region has 17 residues. V shed 4 bases and J 8 bases; nucleotides not matched to a gene: 16. The germline V gene encodes CDR1 SNHLY and CDR2 FYNNEI. CDR3 sequence: CASSVYGTRGFGDEQFF. The CDR3 DNA reads as TGTGCCAGCAGTGTTTACGGGACTAGGGGTTTTGGGGATGAGCAGTTCTTC.

This sequence joins TRBV18 and TRBJ2-7; perhaps TRBD2 as D (5 bases). Germline CDR1 is KGHSH and CDR2 is LQKENI. V was cut by 5 bases and J by 2 bases, with 13 bases left in between. This CDR3 contains 14 residues. In DNA, the CDR3 is TGTGCCAGCTCAGGAGGTGGCAGAACCTACGAGCAGTACTTC. Its translation: CASSGGGRTYEQYF.

This clone occurred a few times. The V gene is TRBV18, the J gene TRBJ2-3; no clear D. The CDR3 has 12 amino acids. Germline V gene data show CDR1 as KGHSH and CDR2 as LQKENI. Trimming shortened V by 3 bases and J by 6 bases, and 7 bases separated the two germline ends. The DNA of the CDR3 is TGTGCCAGCTCACCCTCGAGGGATACGCAGTATTTT. This translates into CASSPSRDTQYF.

This rearrangement joins TRBV19 to TRBJ1-5, with TRBD1 identical over 10 bases. The CDR3 totals 15 residues. The V segment lost 7 bases and the J segment 9 bases; nucleotides outside the gene matches: 12. CDR1 is LNHDA, CDR2 SQIVND, per germline (reference sequence). CDR3 amino acids: CASTKGTGARGPQHF. For the CDR3, the DNA is TGTGCCAGTACAAAGGGGACAGGGGCGAGGGGGCCCCAGCATTTT.

About this clone: Other DNA sequences in this sample translate to the same CDR3. The genes are TRBV2 and TRBJ1-6, with 8 bases lining up with TRBD1. Trimming at V came to 3 bases and at J to 7 bases, leaving 2 bases not matched to a gene. The germline gives CDR1 SNHLY, CDR2 FYNNEI. This CDR3 has 14 residues. The CDR3 region has the DNA TGTGCCAGCAGTGAGGACAGGGAGAATTCACCCCTCCACTTT. It is translated as CASSEDRENSPLHF.

The chain is built from TRBV2 and TRBJ1-1; D remains unclear. The CDR3 runs to 14 residues. Germline V gene data show CDR1 as SNHLY and CDR2 as FYNNEI. Between the trimmed V and J ends, which lost 11 bases and 2 bases, there was a span of 18 bases. The CDR3 loop is CAALQPRVNTEAFF. CDR3 bases: TGTGCCGCTTTACAGCCGAGGGTCAACACTGAAGCTTTCTTT.

This clone was seen just once. The chain employs TRBV5-8 and TRBJ1-1; 9 bases match TRBD1. Germline CDR1 SGHTS, CDR2 YDEGEE. The ends lost 0 bases at V and 11 bases at J; junction bases unmatched: 2. The CDR3 runs to 12 residues. Written as DNA, the CDR3 is TGTGCCAGCAGCTTGGGGACAGGGGATGCTTTCTTT. As protein: CASSLGTGDAFF. The complete variable domain, with remaining parts taken from reference TRBV5-8 and TRBJ1-1, reads EAGVTQSPTHLIKTRGQQATLRCSPISGHTSVYWYQQALGLGLQFLLWYDEGEERNRGNFPPRFSGRQFPNYSSELNVNALELEDSALYLCASSLGTGDAFFGQGTRLTVV.

V usage is TRBV3-1 (or the pseudogene TRBV3-2) and J usage is TRBJ1-6; D is ambiguous. The CDR3 runs to 16 residues. Looked up from germline, CDR1 is LGHDT and CDR2 is YNNKEL (reference sequence). Between the trimmed V and J ends, which lost 1 base and 7 bases, there was a span of 14 bases. The CDR3, as DNA: TGTGCCAGCAGCCAAGGCAGCGGAGTATCCAATTCACCCCTCCACTTT. Its translation is CASSQGSGVSNSPLHF.

V gene TRBV30 combines with J gene TRBJ1-2, with 10 bases that match TRBD1. Germline V gives CDR1 GTSNPN, CDR2 SVGIG (reference sequence). J was trimmed by 7 bases and V by 1 base; bases with no gene match: 12. The CDR3 length is 16 residues. DNA of the CDR3: TGTGCCTGGAGTGATGCGGGAGGACAGGGGGGCCTTGGCTACACCTTC. It translates to CAWSDAGGQGGLGYTF.

The chain employs TRBV19 and TRBJ1-1, with D perhaps matching TRBD1 (6 bases). The CDR3 spans 15 residues. V lost 2 bases to trimming and J lost 6 bases, with 16 bases between them. Germline CDR1 and CDR2: LNHDA and SQIVND (reference sequence). The CDR3 region has the DNA TGTGCCAGTAGTATATCCCCCCAGGGGTTGGCTGAAGCTTTCTTT. As protein: CASSISPQGLAEAFF.

The chain joins TRBV12-3 or TRBV12-4 to TRBJ2-5; the match to TRBD1 covers 7 bases. V shed 5 bases and J 5 bases; nucleotides not matched to a gene: 5. The CDR3 loop spans 13 amino acids. CDR3 DNA sequence: TGTGCCAGCAGTGACGACAGGGTGGAGACCCAGTACTTC. Its translation is CASSDDRVETQYF.

V gene TRBV5-1 combines with J gene TRBJ2-7, with D possibly matching TRBD1 (5 bases). The CDR3 has 17 amino acids. In germline, CDR1 is SGHRS, CDR2 YFSETQ. V was clipped by 0 bases and J by 0 bases, with 16 bases between them. CDR3 in amino acids: CASSLGVRQGSSYEQYF. The CDR3 DNA follows: TGCGCCAGCAGCTTGGGAGTGCGGCAGGGTAGCTCCTACGAGCAGTACTTC.

This rearrangement joins TRBV2 to TRBJ1-2, with 7 positions matching TRBD1. The CDR3 is made up of 14 amino acids. The trim removed 4 bases at V and 6 bases at J, leaving 8 bases unmatched. Per germline, CDR1 SNHLY and CDR2 FYNNEI. CDR3 sequence (DNA): TGTGCCAGCAGTGGTGACAGGGAGGTGAATGGCTACACCTTC. Amino acid sequence: CASSGDREVNGYTF.

The rearrangement uses TRBV30 and TRBJ1-1, with a weak D call TRBD1 (5 bases). CDR3 length: 13 amino acids. Germline CDR1 reads GTSNPN; CDR2 reads SVGIG (reference sequence). The V and J ends lost 0 bases and 9 bases respectively, with 14 bases between them. The CDR3 coding sequence is TGTGCCTGGAGTGTCACAGGATTTTCAAAAGCTTTCTTT. It translates to CAWSVTGFSKAFF.